A single sample gave rise to the 20 T cell receptor beta chains below, sequenced in a study of T cell repertoires in urothelial bladder cancer (dated by TCRdb to between 2019 and 2020). Receptor amplification or capture employed the immunoSEQ multiplex PCR assay. Imported from immuneACCESS, the table was reduced by TCRdb to in-frame sequences with V and J called. These copies leave out some clones; in studies compared against another copy, an unresolved V gene accounts for under half, and the cause of the remainder is not known. For this sample there are roughly 8,800 clones; roughly 63% appear just once. The top ten clonotypes cover about 33% of the sample. The sample consisted of tumor-infiltrating cells from bladder cancer. These receptor sequences come from a human donor with urothelial carcinoma.

The chain has TRBV4-3 and TRBJ2-3; 13 bases are shared with TRBD2. The V gene's germline CDR1 is LGHNA and CDR2 YSLEER. This CDR3 comprises 17 residues. Unmatched junction bases numbered 5, after V lost 5 bases and J lost 0 bases. The CDR3 DNA sequence: TGCGCCAGCAGCGCCGGGACTAGCGGGGCGAGCACAGATACGCAGTATTTT. It is translated as CASSAGTSGASTDTQYF.

The chain is built from TRBV5-4 and TRBJ1-6; 7 bases line up with TRBD1. Trimming at V came to 0 bases and at J to 5 bases, leaving 8 bases not matched to a gene. The CDR3 has 17 amino acids. Germline CDR1 is SGHNT and CDR2 is YYREEE (reference sequence). The CDR3 nucleotides are TGTGCCAGCAGCTTGGCGCTAGGGGGCGCGGATAATTCACCCCTCCACTTT. It translates to CASSLALGGADNSPLHF.

The table lists this clone with a few counts. The V call is TRBV4-1, the J call TRBJ2-7; 10 nucleotides line up with TRBD1. Losses at the gene ends were 2 bases for V and 3 bases for J; bases not matched to a gene: 7. Germline CDR1 is MGHRA and CDR2 is YSYEKL. The CDR3 is 16 residues long. The CDR3 here is CASSQNPTGGSYEQYF. The DNA for the CDR3 is TGCGCCAGCAGCCAAAACCCGACAGGGGGCAGCTACGAGCAGTACTTC.

This clone was observed a few times. V usage is TRBV11-2 and J usage is TRBJ2-7; 13 bases are a match to TRBD2. From germline, CDR1 is SGHAT and CDR2 FQNNGV. CDR3 length equals 15 residues. V lost 7 bases, J lost 2 bases, and 5 bases stayed unmatched. In DNA form, the CDR3 reads TGTGCCAGCACCGGACTAGCGGGGGATACCTACGAGCAGTACTTC. Translating gives CASTGLAGDTYEQYF.

This clone was observed at least ten times. The chain recombines TRBV6-6 with TRBJ2-1; 9 positions agree with TRBD2. The CDR3 has 15 amino acids. V lost 6 bases to trimming and J lost 6 bases; unmatched junction nucleotides: 9. CDR1 is MNHNY and CDR2 is SVGAGI in the germline V gene (reference sequence). CDR3 DNA: TGTGCCAGCAGCACCTCAAAGACTAGCGGCAATGAGCAGTTCTTC. Encoded protein: CASSTSKTSGNEQFF.

This chain connects TRBV27 to TRBJ2-1; TRBD1 matches 8 bases. V lost 7 bases and J lost 8; bases outside the gene matches: 16. The germline gives CDR1 MNHEY, CDR2 SMNVEV (reference sequence). There are 16 residues in the CDR3. CDR3: CASIADGRTGSHEQFF. In nucleotides, the CDR3 is TGTGCCAGCATTGCCGATGGCCGGACAGGGAGTCATGAGCAGTTCTTC.

This clone has a handful of counts. V and J are TRBV5-1 and TRBJ2-3; the D gene could be TRBD1 or TRBD2 (5 bases each). The CDR3 is 15 residues long. Germline CDR1 and CDR2: SGHRS and YFSETQ. Trimming cost V 3 bases and J 0 bases, with 11 bases left between them. CDR3 in DNA: TGCGCCAGCAGCTCTGGGGACCTAAGCACAGATACGCAGTATTTT. Translation gives CASSSGDLSTDTQYF.

The gene calls are TRBV7-2 and TRBJ2-3; tentative D call: TRBD2 (5 bases). Germline loops: CDR1 SGHTA, CDR2 FQGNSA. Trimming cost V 7 bases and J 4 bases, with 15 bases left between them. The length of the CDR3 is 14 residues. The CDR3 sequence: CASTFAGEPDTQYF. CDR3 bases: TGTGCCAGCACCTTTGCCGGGGAGCCAGATACGCAGTATTTT.

This rearrangement joins TRBV19 to TRBJ2-6; D unresolved. Per the germline V gene, CDR1 is LNHDA and CDR2 is SQIVND (reference sequence). V gave up 7 bases and J gave up 0 bases, with 7 bases separating them. The length of the CDR3 is 14 residues. Written as DNA, the CDR3 is TGTGCCAGTACTCCGATCTCTGGGGCCAACGTCCTGACTTTC. Protein product: CASTPISGANVLTF.

The rearrangement joins TRBV7-2 to TRBJ1-1, with D possibly matching TRBD1 (5 bases). Germline V gives CDR1 SGHTA, CDR2 FQGNSA. This CDR3 has 14 amino acids. Trimming took off 5 bases at V and 4 bases at J, with 14 bases between the two ends. Written as DNA, the CDR3 is TGTGCCAGCAGCCCCCGGGGCGGAGGCACTGAAGCTTTCTTT. This sequence encodes CASSPRGGGTEAFF.

The chain couples TRBV5-1 to TRBJ1-6; 7 bases align to TRBD1. There are 15 residues in the CDR3. The V segment lost 4 bases and the J segment 7 bases; nucleotides outside the gene matches: 8. Germline-derived CDR1 and CDR2 are SGHRS and YFSETQ. The CDR3 sequence is CASSRDSSGNSPLHF. The DNA of the CDR3 is TGCGCCAGCAGCAGGGACAGCAGCGGGAATTCACCCCTCCACTTT.

The DNA of the CDR3 is TGTGCCAGCAGCCGCGGGGACAGCCGAGGGGGTGGCTACACCTTC. Translation gives CASSRGDSRGGGYTF. The chain is built from TRBV7-9 and TRBJ1-2; 7 bases are a match to TRBD1. The CDR3 runs 15 residues. V was pared by 5 bases and J by 7 bases, with 13 bases of the junction left unmatched. Germline V gene sequence: CDR1 SEHNR, CDR2 FQNEAQ (reference sequence).

The chain couples TRBV19 to TRBJ2-3; maybe TRBD1 (5 bases). V shed 6 bases and J shed 0 bases, with 10 bases lying between them. The CDR3 contains 14 residues. Per the germline V gene, CDR1 is LNHDA and CDR2 is SQIVND (reference sequence). The CDR3 reads CASRRQISTDTQYF. The CDR3 DNA follows: TGTGCCAGTAGACGACAGATTAGCACAGATACGCAGTATTTT.

This clone turned up a few times. The chain joins TRBV2 to TRBJ2-1, with D possibly TRBD2 on 6 matching bases. The V end was cut by 8 bases, the J end by 6 bases, with 14 bases between. The CDR3 sequence is 13 residues long. CDR1 and CDR2 (germline): SNHLY, FYNNEI. CDR3 residues: CASGPLALNEQFF. The CDR3 DNA follows: TGTGCCAGCGGGCCTCTAGCGCTCAATGAGCAGTTCTTC. The variable domain in full, completed from reference TRBV2 and TRBJ2-1, reads EPEVTQTPSHQVTQMGQEVILRCVPISNHLYFYWYRQILGQKVEFLVSFYNNEISEKSEIFDDQFSVERPDGSNFTLKIRSTKLEDSAMYFCASGPLALNEQFFGPGTRLTVL.

V gene TRBV7-8 combines with J gene TRBJ2-7, with 9 bases aligning to TRBD2. Trimming cost V 3 bases and J 0 bases; bases outside gene matches: 15. CDR3 size: 19 residues. Germline CDR1 reads SGHVS; CDR2 reads FQNEAQ. CDR3 in DNA: TGTGCCAGCAGCTTGGCGGCAGGGGTCCTAGCGGGGAACTCCTACGAGCAGTACTTC. Translation: CASSLAAGVLAGNSYEQYF.

This clone has a single count. The rearrangement uses TRBV10-3 and TRBJ2-6; D uncertain. V was pared by 0 bases and J by 0 bases, with 12 bases between. CDR1 and CDR2 (germline): ENHRY, SYGVKD. This CDR3 comprises 18 residues. For the CDR3, the DNA is TGTGCCATCAGTGAGTCGTATACCCGCCTCTCTGGGGCCAACGTCCTGACTTTC. It codes for CAISESYTRLSGANVLTF.

This clone has only a few counts. The genes are TRBV19 and TRBJ1-3; D ambiguous. With 5 bases removed from V and 3 bases from J, the gap between germline ends came to 11 bases. The CDR3 contains 14 residues. CDR1 is LNHDA and CDR2 is SQIVND in the germline V gene (reference sequence). CDR3 sequence: CASSPGSRGNTIYF. The CDR3 bases are TGTGCCAGTAGTCCGGGTAGTCGTGGAAACACCATATATTTT.

The sample holds one count of this clone. The chain uses TRBV10-3 and TRBJ2-7; TRBD2 is a possible D gene (5 bases). The CDR3 has 14 residues. Looked up from germline, CDR1 is ENHRY and CDR2 is SYGVKD. With 4 bases removed from V and 2 bases from J, the gap between germline ends came to 12 bases. In DNA form, the CDR3 reads TGTGCCATCAGTGGGAGCGGTCCAACCTACGAGCAGTACTTC. This sequence encodes CAISGSGPTYEQYF.

This chain connects TRBV9 to TRBJ1-1; 7 bases match TRBD1. V gave up 2 bases and J gave up 6 bases; unmatched junction bases: 10. The CDR3 has 15 residues. Looked up from germline, CDR1 is SGDLS and CDR2 is YYNGEE. This CDR3 is CASSVQPQGLAEAFF. The CDR3 DNA reads as TGTGCCAGCAGCGTCCAGCCACAGGGGTTGGCTGAAGCTTTCTTT.

This clone was seen a few times. The chain uses TRBV15 and TRBJ2-7, with 8 bases lining up with TRBD1. CDR1 is LNHNV and CDR2 is YYDKDF in the germline V gene (reference sequence). V was pared by 5 bases and J by 5 bases, with 11 bases of the junction left unmatched. The CDR3 runs to 15 residues. CDR3 nucleotides: TGTGCCACCAGCTCCCGGACAGGGAAGAGCAACGAGCAGTACTTC. Protein product: CATSSRTGKSNEQYF.